This entry concerns a single TCR beta chain. This record comes from a study of cytomegalovirus exposure and HLA in healthy donors. The PCR ran on 60 Vbeta and 13 Jbeta primers. The method was immunoSEQ multiplex PCR; TCRdb's version includes in-frame clones alone and lacks a portion of them. In the table there are roughly 100,000 clones, around 10% of which are singletons. CDR1 and CDR2 (germline): LNHDA, SQIVND (reference sequence). The V gene lost 3 bases and the J gene lost 2 bases, with 11 bases spanning the gap. This CDR3 contains 15 residues. Material for sequencing was PBMCs. The V and J genes are TRBV19 and TRBJ1-5; D may be TRBD1 (5 bases). The clonotype originates from a man aged 40-55 years in good health and CMV-seropositive. CDR3 sequence reads: CASSIRPGRNQPQHF. Written as DNA, the CDR3 is TGTGCCAGTAGTATTAGGCCAGGGCGCAATCAGCCCCAGCATTTT.